The T cell receptor (beta chain) described here comes from a study of T cells expressing NK-cell markers. Beta-chain TCR cDNA was generated via 5'RACE template switching with UMIs. TCRdb reanalyzed the 5' RACE reads and collapses them to one entry per CDR3 protein, without DNA. This sample carries some 500,000 distinct CDR3 sequences, with over 1.1% going to the ten biggest clones. CDR3 length: 15 residues. In germline, CDR1 is MDHEN, CDR2 SYDVKM. The source material was blood T cells: a sorted CD56 or NKG2C T cell subset, CD4+ or CD8+ T cells, or bulk PBMC T cells (not recorded which). The sequence derives from a woman aged 50 to 60 in good health. The gene calls are TRBV28 and TRBJ1-5; TCRdb picks TRBD1, but there is no DNA to check that call. The CDR3 sequence: CASSKRQGDNQPQHF.